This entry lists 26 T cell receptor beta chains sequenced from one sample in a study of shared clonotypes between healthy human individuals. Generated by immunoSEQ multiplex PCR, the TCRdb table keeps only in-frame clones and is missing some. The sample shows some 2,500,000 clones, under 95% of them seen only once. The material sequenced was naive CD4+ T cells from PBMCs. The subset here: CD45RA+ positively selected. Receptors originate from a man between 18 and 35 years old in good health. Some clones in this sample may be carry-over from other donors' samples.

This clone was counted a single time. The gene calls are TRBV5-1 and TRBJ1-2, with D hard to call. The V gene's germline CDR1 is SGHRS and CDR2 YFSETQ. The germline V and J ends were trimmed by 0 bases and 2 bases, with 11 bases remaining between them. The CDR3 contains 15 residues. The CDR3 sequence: CASSLADGANYGYTF. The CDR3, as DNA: TGCGCCAGCAGCTTGGCGGACGGAGCCAACTATGGCTACACCTTC. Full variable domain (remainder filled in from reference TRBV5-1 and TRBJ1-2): KAGVTQTPRYLIKTRGQQVTLSCSPISGHRSVSWYQQTPGQGLQFLFEYFSETQRNKGNFPGRFSGRQFSNSRSEMNVSTLELGDSALYLCASSLADGANYGYTFGSGTRLTVV.

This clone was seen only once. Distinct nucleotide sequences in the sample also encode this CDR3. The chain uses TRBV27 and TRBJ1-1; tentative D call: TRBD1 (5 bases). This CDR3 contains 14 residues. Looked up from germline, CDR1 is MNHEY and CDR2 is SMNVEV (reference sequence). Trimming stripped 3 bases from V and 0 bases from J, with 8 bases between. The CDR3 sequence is CASSLRGMNTEAFF. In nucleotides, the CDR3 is TGTGCCAGCAGTTTGCGGGGGATGAACACTGAAGCTTTCTTT.

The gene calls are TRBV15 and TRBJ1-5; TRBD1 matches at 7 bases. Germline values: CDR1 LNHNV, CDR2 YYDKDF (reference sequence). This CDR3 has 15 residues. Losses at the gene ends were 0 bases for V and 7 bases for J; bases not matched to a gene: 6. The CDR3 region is CATSRDQGGWQPQHF. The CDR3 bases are TGTGCCACCAGCAGAGATCAGGGGGGCTGGCAGCCCCAGCATTTT. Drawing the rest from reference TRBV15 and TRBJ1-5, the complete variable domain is DAMVIQNPRYQVTQFGKPVTLSCSQTLNHNVMYWYQQKSSQAPKLLFHYYDKDFNNEADTPDNFQSRRPNTSFCFLDIRSPGLGDTAMYLCATSRDQGGWQPQHFGDGTRLSIL.

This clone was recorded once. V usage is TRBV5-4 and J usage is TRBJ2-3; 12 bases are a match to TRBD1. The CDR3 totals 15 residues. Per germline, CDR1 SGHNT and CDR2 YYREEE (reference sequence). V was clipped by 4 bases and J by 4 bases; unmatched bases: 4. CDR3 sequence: CASSPGQGAADTQYF. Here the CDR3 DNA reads TGTGCCAGCAGCCCGGGACAGGGGGCCGCAGATACGCAGTATTTT.

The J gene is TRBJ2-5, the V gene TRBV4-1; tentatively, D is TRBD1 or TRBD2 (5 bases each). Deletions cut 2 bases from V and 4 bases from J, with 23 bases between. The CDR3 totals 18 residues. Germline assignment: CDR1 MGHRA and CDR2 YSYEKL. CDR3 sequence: CASSQPRGWQGLGETQYF. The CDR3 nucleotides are TGCGCCAGCAGCCAACCTCGAGGGTGGCAGGGCCTTGGAGAGACCCAGTACTTC.

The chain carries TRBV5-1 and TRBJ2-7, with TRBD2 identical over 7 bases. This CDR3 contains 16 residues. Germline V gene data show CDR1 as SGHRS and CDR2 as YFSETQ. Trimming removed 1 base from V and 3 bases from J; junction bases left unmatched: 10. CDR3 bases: TGCGCCAGCAGCTTGTCTGTGGGCGGGAGTAGCTACGAGCAGTACTTC. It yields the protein CASSLSVGGSSYEQYF.

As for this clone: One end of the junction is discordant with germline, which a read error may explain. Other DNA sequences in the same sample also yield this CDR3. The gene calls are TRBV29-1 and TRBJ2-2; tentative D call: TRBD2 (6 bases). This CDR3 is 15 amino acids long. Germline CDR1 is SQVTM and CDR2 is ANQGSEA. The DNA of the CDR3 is TGCAGTGTTGGGGGGTTCCCGTACTACACCGGGGAGCTGTTTTTT. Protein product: CSVGGFPYYTGELFF.

CDR3 in amino acids: CSVEGNRDRAAYGYTF. In nucleotides, the CDR3 is TGCAGCGTGGAGGGAAACCGGGACAGGGCGGCCTATGGCTACACCTTC. V gene TRBV29-1 combines with J gene TRBJ1-2, with TRBD1 matching over 9 bases. Trimming took 6 bases from V and 4 from J; bases not matched to a gene: 15. The CDR3 runs 16 residues. Germline V gives CDR1 SQVTM, CDR2 ANQGSEA.

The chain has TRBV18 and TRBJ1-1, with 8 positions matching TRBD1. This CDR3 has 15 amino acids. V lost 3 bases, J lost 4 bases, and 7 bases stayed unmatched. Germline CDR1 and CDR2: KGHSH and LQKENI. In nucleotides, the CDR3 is TGTGCCAGCTCACCGGGACAGGTCATGCTCACTGAAGCTTTCTTT. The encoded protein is CASSPGQVMLTEAFF. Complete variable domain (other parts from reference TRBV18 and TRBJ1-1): NAGVMQNPRHLVRRRGQEARLRCSPMKGHSHVYWYRQLPEEGLKFMVYLQKENIIDESGMPKERFSAEFPKEGPSILRIQQVVRGDSAAYFCASSPGQVMLTEAFFGQGTRLTVV.

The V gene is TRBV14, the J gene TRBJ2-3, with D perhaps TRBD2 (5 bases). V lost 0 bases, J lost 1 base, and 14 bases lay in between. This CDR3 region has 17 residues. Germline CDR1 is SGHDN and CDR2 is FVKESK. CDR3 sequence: CASSQDRLAAGTDTQYF. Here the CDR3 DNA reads TGTGCCAGCAGCCAAGATCGGCTAGCCGCGGGCACAGATACGCAGTATTTT.

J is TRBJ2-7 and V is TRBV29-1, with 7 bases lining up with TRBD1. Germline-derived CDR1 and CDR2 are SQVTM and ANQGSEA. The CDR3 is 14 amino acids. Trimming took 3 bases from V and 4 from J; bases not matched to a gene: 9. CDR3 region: CSVEGVGGGYEQYF. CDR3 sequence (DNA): TGCAGCGTTGAGGGGGTAGGGGGCGGGTACGAGCAGTACTTC.

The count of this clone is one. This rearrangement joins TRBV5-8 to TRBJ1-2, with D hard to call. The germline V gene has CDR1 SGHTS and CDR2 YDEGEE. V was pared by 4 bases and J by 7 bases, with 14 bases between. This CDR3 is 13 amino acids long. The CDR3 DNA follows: TGTGCCAGCAGCCCCGGGCAGGCGGGTGGCTACACCTTC. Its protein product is CASSPGQAGGYTF.

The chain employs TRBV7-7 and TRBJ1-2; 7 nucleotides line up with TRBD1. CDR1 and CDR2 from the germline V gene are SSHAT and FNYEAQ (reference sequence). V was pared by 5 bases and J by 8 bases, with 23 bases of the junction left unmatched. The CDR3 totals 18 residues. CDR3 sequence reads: CASSPNHPGTVADQGYTF. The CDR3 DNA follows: TGTGCCAGCAGCCCGAACCATCCCGGGACAGTAGCAGATCAAGGCTACACCTTC.

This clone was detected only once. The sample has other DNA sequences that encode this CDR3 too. CDR3 nucleotide sequence: TGTGCCATCAGTGAGTCTGGGGGTGAGCAGTTCTTC. Its protein is CAISESGGEQFF. The chain combines TRBV10-3 with TRBJ2-1; tentatively, D is TRBD1 or TRBD2 (5 bases each). CDR3 length equals 12 residues. Trimming removed 0 bases from V and 9 bases from J, with 6 bases in between. Germline-derived CDR1 and CDR2 are ENHRY and SYGVKD.

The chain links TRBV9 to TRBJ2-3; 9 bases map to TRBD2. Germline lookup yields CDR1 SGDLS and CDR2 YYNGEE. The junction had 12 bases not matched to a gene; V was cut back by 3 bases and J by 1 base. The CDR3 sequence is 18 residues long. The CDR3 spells CASSAAQSWTSGTDTQYF. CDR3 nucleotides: TGTGCCAGCAGCGCGGCACAGAGCTGGACTAGCGGCACAGATACGCAGTATTTT.

The CDR3: CASSYLQTSYEQYF. CDR3 DNA: TGTGCCAGCAGCTACCTACAGACTTCCTACGAGCAGTACTTC. V and J are TRBV5-6 and TRBJ2-7; D gene uncertain. V lost 3 bases and J lost 1, with 11 bases in between. The CDR3 is made up of 14 amino acids. Germline V gene sequence: CDR1 SGHDT, CDR2 YYEEEE.

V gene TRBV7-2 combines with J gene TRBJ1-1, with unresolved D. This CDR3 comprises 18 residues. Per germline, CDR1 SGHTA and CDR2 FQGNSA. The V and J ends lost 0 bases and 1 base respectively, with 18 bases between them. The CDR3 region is CASSLASVRGGGNTEAFF. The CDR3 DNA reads TGTGCCAGCAGCTTAGCCAGCGTTCGGGGAGGAGGGAACACTGAAGCTTTCTTT.

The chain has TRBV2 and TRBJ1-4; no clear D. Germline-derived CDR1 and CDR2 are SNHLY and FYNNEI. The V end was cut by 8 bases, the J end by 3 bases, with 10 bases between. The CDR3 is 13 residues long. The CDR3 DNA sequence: TGTGCCAGCGTTCGAGCGGCTAATGAAAAACTGTTTTTT. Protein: CASVRAANEKLFF.

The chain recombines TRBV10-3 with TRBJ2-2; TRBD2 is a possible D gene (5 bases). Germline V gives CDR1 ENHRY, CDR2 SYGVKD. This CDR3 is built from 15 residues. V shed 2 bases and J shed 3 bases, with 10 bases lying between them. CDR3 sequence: CAISEQWRDTGELFF. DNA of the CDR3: TGTGCCATCAGTGAGCAGTGGCGGGACACCGGGGAGCTGTTTTTT.

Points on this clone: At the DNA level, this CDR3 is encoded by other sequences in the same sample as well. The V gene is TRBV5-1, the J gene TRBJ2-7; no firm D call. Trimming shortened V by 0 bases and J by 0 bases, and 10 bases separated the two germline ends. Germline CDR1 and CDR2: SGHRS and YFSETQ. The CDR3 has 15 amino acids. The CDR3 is CASSLGGQNSYEQYF. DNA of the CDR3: TGCGCCAGCAGCTTGGGAGGTCAGAACTCCTACGAGCAGTACTTC. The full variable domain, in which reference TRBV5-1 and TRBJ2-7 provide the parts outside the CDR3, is KAGVTQTPRYLIKTRGQQVTLSCSPISGHRSVSWYQQTPGQGLQFLFEYFSETQRNKGNFPGRFSGRQFSNSRSEMNVSTLELGDSALYLCASSLGGQNSYEQYFGPGTRLTVT.

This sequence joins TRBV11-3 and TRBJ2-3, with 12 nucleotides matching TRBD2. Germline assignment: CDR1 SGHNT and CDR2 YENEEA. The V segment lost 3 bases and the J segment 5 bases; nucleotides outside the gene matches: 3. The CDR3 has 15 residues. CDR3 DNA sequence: TGTGCCAGCAGCTTTTCGGGACTAGCGGGAGATACGCAGTATTTT. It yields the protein CASSFSGLAGDTQYF.

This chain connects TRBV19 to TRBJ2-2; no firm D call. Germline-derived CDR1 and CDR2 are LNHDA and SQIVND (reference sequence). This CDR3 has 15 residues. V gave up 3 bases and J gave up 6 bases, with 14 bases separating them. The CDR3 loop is CASSIVPARPGELFF. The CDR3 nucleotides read TGTGCCAGTAGTATTGTTCCAGCGCGTCCCGGGGAGCTGTTTTTT.

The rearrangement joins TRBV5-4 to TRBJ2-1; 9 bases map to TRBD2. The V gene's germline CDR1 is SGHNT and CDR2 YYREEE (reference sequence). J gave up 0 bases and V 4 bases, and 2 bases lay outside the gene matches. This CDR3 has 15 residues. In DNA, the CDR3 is TGTGCCAGCAGCCGAGCGGGAGGCTCCTACAATGAGCAGTTCTTC. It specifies CASSRAGGSYNEQFF.

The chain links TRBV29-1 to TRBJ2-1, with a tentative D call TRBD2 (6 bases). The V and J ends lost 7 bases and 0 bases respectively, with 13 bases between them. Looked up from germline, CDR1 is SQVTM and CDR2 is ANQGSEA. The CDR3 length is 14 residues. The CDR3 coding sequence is TGCAGCGGAGGCGGGGCTTTCTCCTACAATGAGCAGTTCTTC. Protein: CSGGGAFSYNEQFF.

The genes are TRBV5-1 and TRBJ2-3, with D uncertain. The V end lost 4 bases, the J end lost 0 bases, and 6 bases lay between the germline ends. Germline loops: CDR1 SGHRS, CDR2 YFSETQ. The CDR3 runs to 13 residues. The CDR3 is CASSDSSTDTQYF. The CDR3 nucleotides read TGCGCCAGCAGCGATTCTAGCACAGATACGCAGTATTTT.

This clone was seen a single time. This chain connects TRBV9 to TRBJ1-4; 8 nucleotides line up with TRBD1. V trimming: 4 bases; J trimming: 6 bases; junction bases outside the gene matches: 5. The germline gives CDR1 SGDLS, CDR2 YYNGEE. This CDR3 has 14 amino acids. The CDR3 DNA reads TGTGCCAGCAGCCGTAGACAGGGGTATGAAAAACTGTTTTTT. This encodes CASSRRQGYEKLFF.